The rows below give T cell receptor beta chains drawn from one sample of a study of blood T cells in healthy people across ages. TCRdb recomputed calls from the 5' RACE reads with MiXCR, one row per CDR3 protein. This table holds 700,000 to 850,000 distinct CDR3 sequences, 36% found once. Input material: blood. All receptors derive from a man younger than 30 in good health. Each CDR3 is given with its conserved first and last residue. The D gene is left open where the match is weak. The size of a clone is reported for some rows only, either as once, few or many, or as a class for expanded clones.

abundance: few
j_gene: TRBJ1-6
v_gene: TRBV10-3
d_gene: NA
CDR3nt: TGTGCCATCACGTCCGGGGAAGGGCCCCTCCACTTT
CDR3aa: CAITSGEGPLHF

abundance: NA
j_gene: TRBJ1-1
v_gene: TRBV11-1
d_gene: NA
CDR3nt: TGTGCCAGCAGCACCGAGGGTTACACTGAAGCTTTCTTT
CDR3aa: CASSTEGYTEAFF

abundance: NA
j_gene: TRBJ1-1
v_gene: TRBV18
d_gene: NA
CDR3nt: TGTGCCAGCTCACCACCGAACGACAGGTTTTTCTTT
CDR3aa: CASSPPNDRFFF

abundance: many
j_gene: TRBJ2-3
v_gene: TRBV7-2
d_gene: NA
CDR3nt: TGTGCCAGCAGCTTCGTGGATACGCAGTATTTT
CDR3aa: CASSFVDTQYF

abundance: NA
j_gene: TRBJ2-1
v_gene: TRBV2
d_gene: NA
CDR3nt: TGTGCCAGCGGTAAGATAGTCTACAATGAGCAGTTCTTC
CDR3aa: CASGKIVYNEQFF

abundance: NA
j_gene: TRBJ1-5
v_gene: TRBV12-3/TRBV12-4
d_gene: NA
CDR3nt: TGTGCCAGCAGGTTGGGTAATAATCAGCCCCGGCATTTT
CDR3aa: CASRLGNNQPRHF

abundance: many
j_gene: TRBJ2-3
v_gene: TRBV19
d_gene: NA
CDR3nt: TGTGCCAGTAGTACGACGGTGGAGTCGCAGTATTTT
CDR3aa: CASSTTVESQYF

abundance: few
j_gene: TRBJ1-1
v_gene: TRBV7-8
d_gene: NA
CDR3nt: TGTGCCAGCAGCTCGGACCCCGTGGTTGGCACTGAAGCTTTCTTT
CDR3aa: CASSSDPVVGTEAFF

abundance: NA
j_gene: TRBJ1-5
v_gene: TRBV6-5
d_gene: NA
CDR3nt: TGTGCCAGCAGTTATCGAATGGGGCAGCCCCAGCATTTT
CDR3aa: CASSYRMGQPQHF

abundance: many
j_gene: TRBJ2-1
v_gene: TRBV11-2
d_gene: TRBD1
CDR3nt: TGTGCCAGCAGCCCTACAGGGGGCACGTACAATGAGCAGTTCTTC
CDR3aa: CASSPTGGTYNEQFF

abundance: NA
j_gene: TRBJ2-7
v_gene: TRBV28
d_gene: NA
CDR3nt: TGTGTCTCAGCAAGACAGCCCCGCTACGAGCAGTACTTC
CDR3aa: CVSARQPRYEQYF

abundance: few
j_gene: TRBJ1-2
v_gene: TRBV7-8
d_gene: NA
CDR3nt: TGTGCCAGCAGCCCTAGCGGGGTAGGCTACACCTTC
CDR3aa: CASSPSGVGYTF

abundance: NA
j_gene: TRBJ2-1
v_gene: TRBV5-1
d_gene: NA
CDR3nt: TGCGCCAGCAGCTTTCATGGGCTAGCGGACTCAGGGGATGAGCAGTTCTTC
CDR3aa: CASSFHGLADSGDEQFF

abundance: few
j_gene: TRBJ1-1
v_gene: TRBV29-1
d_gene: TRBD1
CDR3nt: TGCAGCGCCGAATCAGGGGGGGAAACTGAAGCTTTCTTT
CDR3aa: CSAESGGETEAFF

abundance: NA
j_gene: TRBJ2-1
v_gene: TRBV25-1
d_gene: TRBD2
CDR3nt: TGTGCCAGCAGTGAACCCTCCGGGACTAGCGGGAGGCATGAGCAGTTCTTC
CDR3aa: CASSEPSGTSGRHEQFF

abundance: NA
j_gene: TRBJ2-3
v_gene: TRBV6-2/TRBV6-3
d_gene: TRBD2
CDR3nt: TGTGCCAGCACCCATACCGGGACTAGCGGCGATACGCAGTATTTT
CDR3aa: CASTHTGTSGDTQYF

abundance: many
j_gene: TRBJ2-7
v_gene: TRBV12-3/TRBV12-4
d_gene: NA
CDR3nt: TGTGCCAGCAGTTTGATAGGGTACGAGCAGTACTTC
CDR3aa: CASSLIGYEQYF

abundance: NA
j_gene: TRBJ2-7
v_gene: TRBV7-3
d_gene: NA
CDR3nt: TGTGCCAGCAGCTTAAGCGGATCTGGCAGGGAGCACAATGAGCAGTACTTC
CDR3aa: CASSLSGSGREHNEQYF

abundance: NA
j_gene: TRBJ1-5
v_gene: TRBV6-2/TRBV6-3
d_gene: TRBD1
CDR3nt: TGTGCCAGCAGTTACCAACCGGGACAGGGGGCGCCGAGCAATCAGCCCCAGCATTTT
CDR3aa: CASSYQPGQGAPSNQPQHF

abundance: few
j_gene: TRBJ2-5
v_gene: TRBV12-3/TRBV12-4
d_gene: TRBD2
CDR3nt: TGTGCCAGCAGCGAGAGCGGGGGGCCATCAGGGACCCAGTACTTC
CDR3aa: CASSESGGPSGTQYF

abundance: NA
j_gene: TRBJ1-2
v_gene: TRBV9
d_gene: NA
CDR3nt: TGTGCCGGCAGCGTGACAGCTACTAACTATGGCTACACCTTC
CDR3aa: CAGSVTATNYGYTF

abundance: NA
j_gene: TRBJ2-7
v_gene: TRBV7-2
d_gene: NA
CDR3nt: TGTGCCAGCAGCTTAAGTATCGCTCCTAGCGTAGGGTACAATGAGCAGTACTTC
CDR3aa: CASSLSIAPSVGYNEQYF

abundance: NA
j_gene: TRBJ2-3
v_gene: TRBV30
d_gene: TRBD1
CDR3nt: TGTGCCTGGACCTCCCTTGGACAGGGAACAGATACGCAGTATTTT
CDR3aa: CAWTSLGQGTDTQYF

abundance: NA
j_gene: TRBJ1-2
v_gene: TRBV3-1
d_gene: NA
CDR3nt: TGTGCCAGCAGCCAAGATATGGAGGCAGGAAACTATGGCTACACCTTC
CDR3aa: CASSQDMEAGNYGYTF

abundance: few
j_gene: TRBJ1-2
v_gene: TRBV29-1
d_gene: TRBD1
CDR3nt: TGCAGCGTCGACGGACAGGGGGGGGGATATGGCTACACCTTC
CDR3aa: CSVDGQGGGYGYTF

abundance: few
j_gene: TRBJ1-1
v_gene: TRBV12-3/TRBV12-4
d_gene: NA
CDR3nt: TGTGCCAGCAGTACATATGACAGTTTCACTGAAGCTTTCTTT
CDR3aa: CASSTYDSFTEAFF

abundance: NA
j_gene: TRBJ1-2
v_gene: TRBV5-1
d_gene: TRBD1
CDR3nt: TGCGCCAGCAGGAATCCGGGACAGGATTACTATGGCTACACCTTC
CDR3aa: CASRNPGQDYYGYTF

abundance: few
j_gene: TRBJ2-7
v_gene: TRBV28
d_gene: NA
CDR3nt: TGTGCCACCCAGAGAGGCTACGAGCAGTACTTC
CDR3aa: CATQRGYEQYF

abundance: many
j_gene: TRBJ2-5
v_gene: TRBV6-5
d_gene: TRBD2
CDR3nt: TGTGCCAGCAGTTACGCCGGCGGGGGGGAGACCCAGTACTTC
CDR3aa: CASSYAGGGETQYF

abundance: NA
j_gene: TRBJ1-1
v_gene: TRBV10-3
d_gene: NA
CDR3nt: TGTGCCATCAGTGAGTCGCGGGCTGGGGACACTGAAGCTTTCTTT
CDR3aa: CAISESRAGDTEAFF

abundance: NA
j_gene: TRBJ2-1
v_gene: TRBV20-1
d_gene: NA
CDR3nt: TGCAGTGCTAGAGACACCCCCTCGGGAGAGACCCAGTTCTTC
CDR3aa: CSARDTPSGETQFF

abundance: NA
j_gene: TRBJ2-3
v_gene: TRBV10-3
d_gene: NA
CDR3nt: TGTGCCATCAGTGCCTCGATGCCAGATACGCAGTATTTT
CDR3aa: CAISASMPDTQYF

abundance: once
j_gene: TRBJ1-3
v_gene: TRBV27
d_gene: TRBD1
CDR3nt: TGTGCCAGCAGTTCATACCTAGGGACAGGGATGGGAAACACCATATATTTT
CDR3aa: CASSSYLGTGMGNTIYF

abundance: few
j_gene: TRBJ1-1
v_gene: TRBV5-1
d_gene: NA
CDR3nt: TGCGCCAGCACATTGGGCGCCAGGGAGGACACTGAAGCTTTCTTT
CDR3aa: CASTLGAREDTEAFF

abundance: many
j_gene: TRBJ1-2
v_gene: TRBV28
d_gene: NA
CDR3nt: TGTGCCAGCAGTTTCCCCCCGGGCGCCGCGAACTATGGCTACACCTTC
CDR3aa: CASSFPPGAANYGYTF

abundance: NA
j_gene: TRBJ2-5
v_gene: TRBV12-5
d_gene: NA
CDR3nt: TGTGCTAGTGCCCGACAGCTCGCCCCGGGCCAAGAGACCCAGTACTTC
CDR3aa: CASARQLAPGQETQYF

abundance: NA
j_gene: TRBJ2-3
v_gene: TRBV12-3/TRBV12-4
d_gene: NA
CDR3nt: TGTGCCAGCAGTTTAGCTCGAGCGGGGACAGCAGATACGCAGTATTTT
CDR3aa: CASSLARAGTADTQYF

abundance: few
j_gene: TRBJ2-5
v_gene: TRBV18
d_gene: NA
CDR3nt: TGTGCCAGCTCACCCTCGGGGAAAGAGACCCAGTACTTC
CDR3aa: CASSPSGKETQYF

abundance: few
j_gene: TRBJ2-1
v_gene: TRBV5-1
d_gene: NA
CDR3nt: TGCGCCAGCAGCTTTATAGGGGGGGATGGCAATGAGCAGTTCTTC
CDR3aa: CASSFIGGDGNEQFF

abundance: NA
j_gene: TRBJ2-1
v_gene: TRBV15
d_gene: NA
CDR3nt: TGTGCCACCAGCAGATCCGTCAACCAAGAGACCCAGTTCTTC
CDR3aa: CATSRSVNQETQFF

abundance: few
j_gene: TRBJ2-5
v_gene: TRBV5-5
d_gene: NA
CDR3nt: TGTGCCAGCAGCGCTCAGGGACAAGAGACCCAGTACTTC
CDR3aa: CASSAQGQETQYF

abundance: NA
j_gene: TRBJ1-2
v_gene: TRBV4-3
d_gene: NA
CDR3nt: TGCGTCAGCAGCCAAGATGAGACAGGCTATGGCTACACCTTC
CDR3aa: CVSSQDETGYGYTF

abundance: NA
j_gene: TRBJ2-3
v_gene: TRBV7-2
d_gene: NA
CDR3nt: TGTGCCAGCAGCCCTACTAAGCATACGCAGTATTTT
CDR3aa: CASSPTKHTQYF

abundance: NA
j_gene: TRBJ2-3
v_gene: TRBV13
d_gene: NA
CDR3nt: TGTGCCAGCAGCTTAGACGCTCTATTAGATACGCAGTATTTT
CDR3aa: CASSLDALLDTQYF

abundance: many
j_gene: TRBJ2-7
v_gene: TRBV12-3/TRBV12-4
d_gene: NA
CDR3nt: TGTGCCAGCAGTTTAAGGGGGATCTACGAGCAGTACTTC
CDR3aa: CASSLRGIYEQYF

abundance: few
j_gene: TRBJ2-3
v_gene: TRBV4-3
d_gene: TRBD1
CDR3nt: TGCGCCAGCAGCCGACAGGGGGGCGGTTCAAGGAGGAGCACAGATACGCAGTATTTT
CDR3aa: CASSRQGGGSRRSTDTQYF

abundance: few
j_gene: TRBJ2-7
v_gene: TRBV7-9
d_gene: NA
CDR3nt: TGTGCCAGCAGCTTAGGTGGGGAAAGGGGGCAGTACTTC
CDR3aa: CASSLGGERGQYF

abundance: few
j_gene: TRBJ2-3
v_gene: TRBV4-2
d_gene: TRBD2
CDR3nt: TGTGCCAGCAGCCAAGATTTCCAACTAGCGGGGGGCTACACAGATACGCAGTATTTT
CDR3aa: CASSQDFQLAGGYTDTQYF

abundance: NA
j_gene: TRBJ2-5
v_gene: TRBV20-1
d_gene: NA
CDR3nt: TGCAGTGCTACTAAGGAGTCTCGTCGGTGGACCCAGTACTTC
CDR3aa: CSATKESRRWTQYF

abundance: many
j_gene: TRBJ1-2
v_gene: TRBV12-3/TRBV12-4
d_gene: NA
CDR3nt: TGTGCCAGCAGTTCCTCTAGATCCCTTTGGGGGTATGGCTACACCTTC
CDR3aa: CASSSSRSLWGYGYTF

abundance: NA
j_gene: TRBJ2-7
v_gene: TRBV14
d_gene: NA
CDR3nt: TGTGCCAGCAGCCAACAGGGTCCGCGAAGGGAGCAGTACTTC
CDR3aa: CASSQQGPRREQYF

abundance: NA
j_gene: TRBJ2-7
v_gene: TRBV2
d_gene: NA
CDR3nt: TGTGCCAGCAGTGATCAAGAAAGCTCCTACAATGAGCAGTACTTC
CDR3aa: CASSDQESSYNEQYF

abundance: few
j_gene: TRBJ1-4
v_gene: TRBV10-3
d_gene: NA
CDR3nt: TGTGCCATCAGGGCGGATAATGAAAAACTGTTTTTT
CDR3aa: CAIRADNEKLFF

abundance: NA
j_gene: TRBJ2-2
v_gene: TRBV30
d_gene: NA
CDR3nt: TGTGCCTGGAGTGTATCGGTCGGCGCGAACACCGGGGAGCTGTTTTTT
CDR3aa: CAWSVSVGANTGELFF

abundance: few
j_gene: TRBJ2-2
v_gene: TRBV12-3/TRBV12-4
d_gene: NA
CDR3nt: TGTGCCAGCAGTTTAGGGACGGGGCTGGGTACCGGGGAGCTGTTTTTT
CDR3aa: CASSLGTGLGTGELFF

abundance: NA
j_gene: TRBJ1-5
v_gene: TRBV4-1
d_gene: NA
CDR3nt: TGCGCCAGCAGCCCCACGGAGTGGGATCAGCCCCAGCATTTT
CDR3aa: CASSPTEWDQPQHF

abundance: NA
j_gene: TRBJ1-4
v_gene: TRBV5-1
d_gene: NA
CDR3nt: TGCACCAGCAGCTTGGGAAGGGGTGGTGAAAAACTGTTTTTT
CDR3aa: CTSSLGRGGEKLFF

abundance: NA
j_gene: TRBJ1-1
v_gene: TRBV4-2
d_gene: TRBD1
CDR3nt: TGTGCCAGCAGCCAGGAAACAACAGGGGTAGGGACTGAAGCTTTCTTT
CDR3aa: CASSQETTGVGTEAFF

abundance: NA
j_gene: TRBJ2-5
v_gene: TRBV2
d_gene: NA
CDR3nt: TGTGCCAGCAGTGCGGCAACTAGTCGGTGGAATGAGCAGTACTTC
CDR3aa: CASSAATSRWNEQYF